Listed here are 18 T cell receptor beta chains from one sample, sequenced in a study of glioma-infiltrating T cells. TCR alpha and beta CDR3 regions were amplified from RNA using iRepertoire nested multiplex PCR. TCRdb analysed the multiplex PCR reads with MiXCR anew, one entry per CDR3 protein. The table lists roughly 100,000 distinct CDR3 sequences, approximately 40% of them singletons. Sequenced: glioma tissue, nonneoplastic brain tissue, or PBMCs (not recorded which). The origin of the receptors is a human donor with low-grade glioma or glioblastoma, undergoing nonglioma brain surgery, or in good health (not recorded which).

The sample holds a few counts of this clonotype. Just one base apart from a much larger clone, this may be a read error. The CDR3 protein is CASSGSGPYVQYF. The CDR3 DNA reads as TGTGCCAGCAGTGGTTCCGGGCCCTACGTGCAGTACTTC. V is TRBV11-2 and J is TRBJ2-7, with unresolved D. The CDR3 consists of 13 residues. Germline V gene data show CDR1 as SGHAT and CDR2 as FQNNGV.

There are many counts of this clonotype. The chain joins TRBV5-1 to TRBJ2-7; 10 nucleotides agree with TRBD2. Unmatched junction bases numbered 5, after V lost 0 bases and J lost 5 bases. The CDR3 covers 15 residues. Germline V gives CDR1 SGHRS, CDR2 YFSETQ. CDR3 nucleotides: TGCGCCAGCAGCTTGGCAAAGCGGGAGGGCCACGAGCAGTACTTC. It codes for CASSLAKREGHEQYF.

The chain links TRBV20-1 to TRBJ2-1; 8 bases match TRBD2. The junction had 4 bases not matched to a gene; V was cut back by 2 bases and J by 4 bases. The CDR3 totals 14 residues. Germline lookup yields CDR1 DFQATT and CDR2 SNEGSKA (reference sequence). Written as DNA, the CDR3 is TGCAGTGCTAGAAGGGCGGGAGGATACAATGAGCAGTTCTTC. Residues: CSARRAGGYNEQFF.

The chain joins TRBV4-1 to TRBJ1-2, with 8 bases lining up with TRBD1. After removal of 2 bases from V and 7 bases from J, the junction contained 12 bases not matched to a gene. The CDR3 is 16 amino acids. Germline CDR1 reads MGHRA; CDR2 reads YSYEKL. The CDR3 reads CASSQTGQGGSCGYTF. The CDR3 region has the DNA TGCGCCAGCAGCCAAACAGGACAGGGAGGATCCTGTGGCTACACCTTC.

Many counts were recorded for this clonotype. The rearrangement joins TRBV14 to TRBJ2-1; D is possibly TRBD1 (6 bases). V lost 0 bases and J 4 bases, leaving 13 bases between the germline ends. Germline V gives CDR1 SGHDN, CDR2 FVKESK. The CDR3 length is 16 residues. Here the CDR3 DNA reads TGTGCCAGCAGCCAAGATTACCAGGGGTCGTACAATGAGCAGTTCTTC. Amino acids: CASSQDYQGSYNEQFF.

This rearrangement joins TRBV12-3 or TRBV12-4 to TRBJ1-1; possible D gene TRBD1, 5 bases. V lost 8 bases, J lost 5 bases, and 15 bases lay in between. This CDR3 comprises 13 residues. This CDR3 reads CASLGGAGTEAFF. In DNA, the CDR3 is TGTGCCAGCCTTGGAGGGGCAGGGACTGAAGCTTTCTTT.

This clonotype was seen repeatedly, ten times or more. V and J are TRBV7-9 and TRBJ1-2; 7 bases are shared with TRBD1. V lost 5 bases, J lost 4 bases, and 7 bases stayed unmatched. Germline V lookup: CDR1 SEHNR, CDR2 FQNEAQ (reference sequence). CDR3 length: 14 amino acids. CDR3 coding DNA: TGTGCCAGCAGCCCAGGACAGGAACTCTATGGCTACACCTTC. It codes for CASSPGQELYGYTF.

This clonotype was observed a few times. The chain recombines TRBV19 with TRBJ1-4; 7 nucleotides align to TRBD1. The CDR3 length is 16 residues. The germline V gene encodes CDR1 LNHDA and CDR2 SQIVND (reference sequence). The ends lost 5 bases at V and 7 bases at J; junction bases unmatched: 13. As DNA, the CDR3 is TGTGCCAGTAGTCTTCGGGACAGCTTGGGGCGTGAAAAACTGTTTTTT. Protein sequence: CASSLRDSLGREKLFF.

This clonotype was picked up many times. The rearrangement joins TRBV4-1 to TRBJ2-2; D possibly uses TRBD1 or TRBD2 (6 bases each). From germline, CDR1 is MGHRA and CDR2 YSYEKL. This CDR3 contains 16 residues. Trimming took off 0 bases at V and 5 bases at J, with 13 bases between the two ends. The CDR3 sequence: CASSQDGGRETGELFF. The CDR3 bases are TGCGCCAGCAGCCAAGATGGGGGGCGCGAAACCGGGGAGCTGTTTTTT.

This clonotype has at least ten counts. The rearrangement joins TRBV12-3 or TRBV12-4 to TRBJ2-1; TRBD2 aligns across 15 bases. This CDR3 spans 17 amino acids. The junction had 10 bases not matched to a gene; V was cut back by 6 bases and J by 7 bases. The CDR3 DNA reads as TGTGCCAGCAGCCGGACTAGCGGGGGGGCTTTTAGAAATGAGCAGTTCTTC. It translates to CASSRTSGGAFRNEQFF.

This clonotype turned up a few times. This may come from a read error, since a much larger clone is one base off. The chain links TRBV27 to TRBJ1-5; D ambiguous. The CDR3 totals 15 residues. The V gene's germline CDR1 is MNHEY and CDR2 SMNVEV (reference sequence). Trimming left V 3 bases short and J 4 bases short, with 13 bases between. The CDR3 protein is CASSLWRERNQPQHF. In DNA form, the CDR3 reads TGTGCCAGCAGTTTGTGGCGGGAGAGAAATCAGCCCCAGCATTTT.

This clonotype was detected many times. The CDR3 sequence is CASSKLAGEQYF. The CDR3 DNA sequence: TGTGCCAGCAGCAAACTAGCGGGGGAGCAGTACTTC. The V gene is TRBV28, the J gene TRBJ2-7, with TRBD2 identical over 10 bases. In germline, CDR1 is MDHEN, CDR2 SYDVKM. The CDR3 covers 12 residues. V was pared by 6 bases and J by 7 bases, with 3 bases of the junction left unmatched.

The J gene is TRBJ2-1, the V gene TRBV12-5; D unclear. Between the trimmed V and J ends, which lost 6 bases and 8 bases, there was a span of 5 bases. The CDR3 length is 10 residues. Germline V gives CDR1 LGHNT, CDR2 FRNRAP. In DNA form, the CDR3 reads TGTGCTAGTGGAATTGATGAGCAGTTCTTC. Translating gives CASGIDEQFF. Looking up the rest from reference TRBV12-5 and TRBJ2-1 gives the full variable domain: DARVTQTPRHKVTEMGQEVTMRCQPILGHNTVFWYRQTMMQGLELLAYFRNRAPLDDSGMPKDRFSAEMPDATLATLKIQPSEPRDSAVYFCASGIDEQFFGPGTRLTVL.

The genes are TRBV9 and TRBJ2-5; TRBD1 matches 7 bases. The ends lost 2 bases at V and 4 bases at J; junction bases unmatched: 8. CDR3 length: 15 residues. Germline lookup yields CDR1 SGDLS and CDR2 YYNGEE. The CDR3 DNA reads as TGTGCCAGCAGCGTGTCCGACAGGGATGCAGAGACCCAGTACTTC. Amino acids: CASSVSDRDAETQYF.

This clonotype was seen ten or more times. The chain combines TRBV19 with TRBJ1-1, with D uncertain. Germline CDR1 reads LNHDA; CDR2 reads SQIVND (reference sequence). Between the trimmed V and J ends, which lost 7 bases and 3 bases, there was a span of 6 bases. CDR3 size: 11 residues. This chain's CDR3 is CASMGYTEAFF. The CDR3 bases are TGTGCCAGTATGGGGTACACTGAAGCTTTCTTT. The whole variable domain, filled in from reference TRBV19 and TRBJ1-1, reads DGGITQSPKYLFRKEGQNVTLSCEQNLNHDAMYWYRQDPGQGLRLIYYSQIVNDFQKGDIAEGYSVSREKKESFPLTVTSAQKNPTAFYLCASMGYTEAFFGQGTRLTVV.

This clonotype was recorded only once. The chain joins TRBV6-5 to TRBJ2-1; D may be TRBD2 (5 bases). V dropped 0 bases and J dropped 1 base, with 10 bases sitting between them. The germline CDR1 and CDR2 sequences are MNHEY and SVGAGI. This CDR3 region has 16 residues. The CDR3 coding sequence is TGTGCCAGCAGTTACTCCGAGGGCAGGTCCTACAATGAGCAGTTCTTC. Its translation is CASSYSEGRSYNEQFF.

At least ten counts were recorded for this clonotype. The chain recombines TRBV18 with TRBJ1-5; D might be TRBD1 (5 bases). The CDR3 runs to 14 residues. Germline CDR1 is KGHSH and CDR2 is LQKENI. Trimming cost V 5 bases and J 5 bases, with 13 bases left between them. The CDR3 reads CASSYRRGDQPQHF. CDR3 coding DNA: TGTGCCAGCTCATACCGCCGAGGGGATCAGCCCCAGCATTTT.

V gene TRBV7-2 combines with J gene TRBJ1-1; D is unclear. This CDR3 region has 15 residues. Germline V gene sequence: CDR1 SGHTA, CDR2 FQGNSA. The CDR3 region has the DNA TGTTCCCGCAGCTTCGTATCGGCAGGGAACACTGAAGCTTTCTTT. This encodes CSRSFVSAGNTEAFF.